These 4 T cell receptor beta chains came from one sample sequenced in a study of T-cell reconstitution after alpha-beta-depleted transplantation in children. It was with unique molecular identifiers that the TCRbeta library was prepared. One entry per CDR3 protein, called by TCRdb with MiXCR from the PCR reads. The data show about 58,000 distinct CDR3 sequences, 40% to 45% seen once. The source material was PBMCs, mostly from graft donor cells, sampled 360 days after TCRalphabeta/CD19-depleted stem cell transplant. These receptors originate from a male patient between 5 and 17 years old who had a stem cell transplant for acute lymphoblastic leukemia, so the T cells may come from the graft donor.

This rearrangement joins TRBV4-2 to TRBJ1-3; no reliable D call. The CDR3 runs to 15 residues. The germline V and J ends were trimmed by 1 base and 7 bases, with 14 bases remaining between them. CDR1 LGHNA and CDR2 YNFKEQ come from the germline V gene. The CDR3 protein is CASSQAALFRNTIYF. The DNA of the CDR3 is TGTGCCAGCAGCCAAGCCGCGTTGTTTCGGAACACCATATATTTT.

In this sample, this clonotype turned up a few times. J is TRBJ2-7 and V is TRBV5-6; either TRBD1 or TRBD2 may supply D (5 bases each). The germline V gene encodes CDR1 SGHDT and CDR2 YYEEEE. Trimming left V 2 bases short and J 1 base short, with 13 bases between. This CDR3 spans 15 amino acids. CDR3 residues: CASSFRDDLSYEQYF. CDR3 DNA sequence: TGTGCCAGCAGCTTCCGGGACGATCTTTCCTACGAGCAGTACTTC.

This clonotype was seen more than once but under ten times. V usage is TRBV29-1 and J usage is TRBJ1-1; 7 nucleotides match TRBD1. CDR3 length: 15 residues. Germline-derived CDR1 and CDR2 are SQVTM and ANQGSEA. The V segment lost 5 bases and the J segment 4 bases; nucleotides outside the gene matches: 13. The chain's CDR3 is CSVHTGVRGGTEAFF. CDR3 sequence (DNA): TGCAGCGTTCACACAGGGGTCAGAGGTGGCACTGAAGCTTTCTTT.

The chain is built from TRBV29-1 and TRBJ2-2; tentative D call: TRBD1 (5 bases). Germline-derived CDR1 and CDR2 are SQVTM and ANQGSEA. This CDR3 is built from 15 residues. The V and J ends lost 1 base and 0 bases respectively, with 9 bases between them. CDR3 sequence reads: CSVEAVTANTGELFF. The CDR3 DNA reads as TGCAGCGTTGAAGCGGTGACAGCGAACACCGGGGAGCTGTTTTTT.